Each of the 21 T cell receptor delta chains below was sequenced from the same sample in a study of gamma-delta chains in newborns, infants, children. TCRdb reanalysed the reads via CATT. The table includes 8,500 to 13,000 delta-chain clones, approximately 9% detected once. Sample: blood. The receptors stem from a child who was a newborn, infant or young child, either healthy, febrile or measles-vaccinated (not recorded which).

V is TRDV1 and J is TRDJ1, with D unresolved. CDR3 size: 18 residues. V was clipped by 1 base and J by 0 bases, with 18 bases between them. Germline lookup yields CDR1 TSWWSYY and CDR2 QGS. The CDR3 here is CALGEPALPSFYTDKLIF. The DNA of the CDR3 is TGTGCTCTTGGGGAACCCGCCCTCCCCTCTTTCTACACCGATAAACTCATCTTT.

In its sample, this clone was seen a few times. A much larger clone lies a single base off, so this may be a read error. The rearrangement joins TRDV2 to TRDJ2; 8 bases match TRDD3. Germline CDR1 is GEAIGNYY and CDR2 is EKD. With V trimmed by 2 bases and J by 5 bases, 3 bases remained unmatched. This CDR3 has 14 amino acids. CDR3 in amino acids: CACDKMGDTAQLFF. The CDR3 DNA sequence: TGTGCCTGTGACAAAATGGGGGATACAGCACAACTCTTCTTT.

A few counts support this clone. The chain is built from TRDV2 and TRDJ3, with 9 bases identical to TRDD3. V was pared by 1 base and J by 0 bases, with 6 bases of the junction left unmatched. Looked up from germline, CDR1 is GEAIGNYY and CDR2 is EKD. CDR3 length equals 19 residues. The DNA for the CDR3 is TGTGCCTGTGACACATGGGGATACGCGAGCTCCTGGGACACCCGACAGATGTTTTTC. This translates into CACDTWGYASSWDTRQMFF.

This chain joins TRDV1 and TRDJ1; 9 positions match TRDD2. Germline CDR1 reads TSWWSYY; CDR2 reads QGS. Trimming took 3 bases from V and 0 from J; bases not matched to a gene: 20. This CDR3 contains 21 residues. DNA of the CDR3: TGTGCTCTTGGGGACCGGCCTTCCTACTTTTCGAACTGGGGACACACCGATAAACTCATCTTT. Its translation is CALGDRPSYFSNWGHTDKLIF.

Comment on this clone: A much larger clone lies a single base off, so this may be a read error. The chain's CDR3 is CACDTAEGSWDTRQMFF. The CDR3 nucleotides read TGTGCCTGTGACACCGCGGAAGGATCCTGGGACACCCGACAGATGTTTTTC. The genes are TRDV2 and TRDJ3; D ambiguous. Trimming stripped 0 bases from V and 1 base from J, with 9 bases between. Germline V gene sequence: CDR1 GEAIGNYY, CDR2 EKD. The CDR3 loop spans 17 amino acids.

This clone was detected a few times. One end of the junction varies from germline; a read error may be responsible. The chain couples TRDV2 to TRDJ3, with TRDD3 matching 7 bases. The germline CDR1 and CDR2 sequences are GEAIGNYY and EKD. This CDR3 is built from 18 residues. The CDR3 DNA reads TGTGCCCGTGACACCCTGTGGGGGAGCTCCTGGGACACCCGACAGATGTTTTTC. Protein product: CARDTLWGSSWDTRQMFF.

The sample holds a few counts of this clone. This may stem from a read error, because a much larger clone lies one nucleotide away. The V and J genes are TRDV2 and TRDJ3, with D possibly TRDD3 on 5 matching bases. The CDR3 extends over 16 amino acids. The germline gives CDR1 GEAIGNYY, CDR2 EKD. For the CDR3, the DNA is TGTGCCTGTGACACCCTGGGACCCTGGGACACCCGACAGACGTTTTTC. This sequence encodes CACDTLGPWDTRQTFF.

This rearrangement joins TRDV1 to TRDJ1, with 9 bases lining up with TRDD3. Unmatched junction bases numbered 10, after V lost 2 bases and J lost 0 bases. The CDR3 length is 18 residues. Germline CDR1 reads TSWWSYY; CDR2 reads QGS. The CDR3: CALGEISSSGGYTDKLIF. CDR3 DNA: TGTGCTCTTGGGGAAATTTCTTCCTCTGGGGGATACACCGATAAACTCATCTTT.

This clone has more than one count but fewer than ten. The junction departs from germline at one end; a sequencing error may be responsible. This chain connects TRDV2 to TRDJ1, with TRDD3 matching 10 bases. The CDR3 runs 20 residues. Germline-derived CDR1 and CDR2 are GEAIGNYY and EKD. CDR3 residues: CARDTVGHILGDSYTDKLIF. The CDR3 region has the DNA TGTGCCCGTGACACCGTAGGTCACATACTGGGGGATTCGTACACCGATAAACTCATCTTT.

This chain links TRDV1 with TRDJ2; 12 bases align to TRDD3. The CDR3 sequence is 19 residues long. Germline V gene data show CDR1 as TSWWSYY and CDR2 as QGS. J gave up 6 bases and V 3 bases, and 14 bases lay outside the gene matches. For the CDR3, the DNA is TGTGCTCTTGGGGACGCCGTTTCACCTGGGGGATACGAGGCAGCACAACTCTTCTTT. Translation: CALGDAVSPGGYEAAQLFF.

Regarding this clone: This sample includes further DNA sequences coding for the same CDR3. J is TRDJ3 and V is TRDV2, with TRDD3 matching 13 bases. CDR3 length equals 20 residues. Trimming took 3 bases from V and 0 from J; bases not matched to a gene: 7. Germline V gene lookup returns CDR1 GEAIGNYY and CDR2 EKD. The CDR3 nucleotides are TGTGCCTGTGACGTTGTACTGGGGGATACGAGCTCCTGGGACACCCGACAGATGTTTTTC. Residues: CACDVVLGDTSSWDTRQMFF.

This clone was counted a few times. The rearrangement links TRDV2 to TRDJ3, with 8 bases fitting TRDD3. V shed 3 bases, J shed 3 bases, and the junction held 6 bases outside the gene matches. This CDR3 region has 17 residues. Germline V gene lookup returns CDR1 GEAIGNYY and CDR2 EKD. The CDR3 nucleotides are TGTGCCTGTGACGGAACTGGGGGTAACTGGGACACCCGACAGATGTTTTTC. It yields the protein CACDGTGGNWDTRQMFF.

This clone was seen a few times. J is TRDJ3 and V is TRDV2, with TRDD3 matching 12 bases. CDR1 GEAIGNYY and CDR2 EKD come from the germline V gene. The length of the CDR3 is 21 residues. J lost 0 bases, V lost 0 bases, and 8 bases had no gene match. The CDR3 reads CACDTAGGYAGSSWDTRQMFF. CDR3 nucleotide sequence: TGTGCCTGTGACACCGCTGGGGGATACGCGGGGAGCTCCTGGGACACCCGACAGATGTTTTTC.

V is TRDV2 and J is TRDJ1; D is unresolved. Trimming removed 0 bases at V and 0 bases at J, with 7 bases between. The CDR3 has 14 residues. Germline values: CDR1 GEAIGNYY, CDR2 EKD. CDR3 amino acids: CACDTVMYTDKLIF. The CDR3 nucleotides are TGTGCCTGTGACACCGTCATGTACACCGATAAACTCATCTTT.

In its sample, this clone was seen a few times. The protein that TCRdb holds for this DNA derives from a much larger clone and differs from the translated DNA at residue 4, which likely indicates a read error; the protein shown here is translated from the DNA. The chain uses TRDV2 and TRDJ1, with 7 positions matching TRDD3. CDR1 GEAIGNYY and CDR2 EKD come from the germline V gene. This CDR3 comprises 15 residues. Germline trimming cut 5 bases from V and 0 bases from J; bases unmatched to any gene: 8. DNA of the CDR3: TGTGCCTGTGGCCCCCTGCTGGGGGACACCGATAAACTCATCTTT. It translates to CACGPLLGDTDKLIF.

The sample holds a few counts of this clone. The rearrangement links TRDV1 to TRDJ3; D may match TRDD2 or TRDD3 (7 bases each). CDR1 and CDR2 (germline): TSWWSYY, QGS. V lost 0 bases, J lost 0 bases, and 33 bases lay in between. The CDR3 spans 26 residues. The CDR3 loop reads CALGELSMPFLARGIPSSWDTRQMFF. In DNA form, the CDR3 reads TGTGCTCTTGGGGAACTGAGTATGCCCTTCCTTGCCAGGGGGATCCCAAGCTCCTGGGACACCCGACAGATGTTTTTC.

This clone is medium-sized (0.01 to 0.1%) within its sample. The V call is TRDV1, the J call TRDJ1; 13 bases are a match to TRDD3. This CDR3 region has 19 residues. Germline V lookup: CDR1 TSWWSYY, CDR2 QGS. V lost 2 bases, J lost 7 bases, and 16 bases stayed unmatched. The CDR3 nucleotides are TGTGCTCTTGGGGAAGGGTATTCCTACTGGGGGATACGGGGAGTTAAACTCATCTTT. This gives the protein CALGEGYSYWGIRGVKLIF.

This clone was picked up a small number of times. The CDR3 DNA reads as TGTGCCTGTGACCGTACTGGGGGATACGGGGACTGGGACACCCGACAGATGTTTTTC. Translating gives CACDRTGGYGDWDTRQMFF. The chain combines TRDV2 with TRDJ3; 13 nucleotides match TRDD3. The V segment lost 3 bases and the J segment 3 bases; nucleotides outside the gene matches: 7. This CDR3 has 19 residues. Germline-derived CDR1 and CDR2 are GEAIGNYY and EKD.

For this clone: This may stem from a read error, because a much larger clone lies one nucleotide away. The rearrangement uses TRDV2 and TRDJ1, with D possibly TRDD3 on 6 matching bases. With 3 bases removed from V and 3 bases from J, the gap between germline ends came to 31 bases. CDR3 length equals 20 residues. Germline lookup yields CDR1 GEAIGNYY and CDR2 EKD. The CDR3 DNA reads TGTGCCTGTGACCTCTTACCCGCCCTGGGGTTCCAGGGTGTGGCCGATAAACTCATCTTT. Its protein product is CACDLLPALGFQGVADKLIF.

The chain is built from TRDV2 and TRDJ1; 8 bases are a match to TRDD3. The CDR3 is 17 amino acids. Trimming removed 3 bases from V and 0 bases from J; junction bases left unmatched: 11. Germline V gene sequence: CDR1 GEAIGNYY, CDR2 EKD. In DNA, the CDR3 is TGTGCCTGTGACCCTCTGGGGGACTCTACGTACACCGATAAACTCATCTTT. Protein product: CACDPLGDSTYTDKLIF.

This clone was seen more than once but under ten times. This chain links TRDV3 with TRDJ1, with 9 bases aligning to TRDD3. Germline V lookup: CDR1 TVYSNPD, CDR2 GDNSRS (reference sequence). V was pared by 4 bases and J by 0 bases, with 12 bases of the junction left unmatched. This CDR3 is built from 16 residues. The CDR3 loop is CASLGDMVPYTDKLIF. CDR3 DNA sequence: TGTGCCTCATTGGGGGATATGGTCCCGTACACCGATAAACTCATCTTT.